This entry lists 25 T cell receptor beta chains sequenced from one sample in a study of T cell responses to AZD1222 COVID-19 vaccine. Data came from immunoSEQ multiplex PCR; TCRdb stores just in-frame clones and leaves some out. Altogether some 100,000 clones are present, around 90% being singletons, with the ten largest covering roughly 5.3%. Sequencing used peripheral blood, obtained on day 0 of AZD1222 vaccination. The receptors stem from an adult in good health.

The V and J genes are TRBV10-3 and TRBJ2-1, with 16 bases matching TRBD2. V was clipped by 6 bases and J by 2 bases; unmatched bases: 1. Looked up from germline, CDR1 is ENHRY and CDR2 is SYGVKD. The CDR3 is 16 amino acids. For the CDR3, the DNA is TGTGCCATCAGCGGGACTAGCGGGGGGGCCTACAATGAGCAGTTCTTC. Protein: CAISGTSGGAYNEQFF.

V gene TRBV3-1 (or the pseudogene TRBV3-2) combines with J gene TRBJ2-5; possible D gene TRBD1, 6 bases. The CDR3 extends over 14 amino acids. V was clipped by 5 bases and J by 1 base, with 11 bases between them. Germline CDR1 and CDR2: LGHDT and YNNKEL (reference sequence). The CDR3 is CASSTRQVQETQYF. Here the CDR3 DNA reads TGTGCCAGCAGCACCCGACAGGTCCAAGAGACCCAGTACTTC.

This clone came up once. V gene TRBV10-3 combines with J gene TRBJ2-7, with TRBD1 identical over 12 bases. V trimming: 2 bases; J trimming: 7 bases; junction bases outside the gene matches: 3. There are 14 residues in the CDR3. Germline-derived CDR1 and CDR2 are ENHRY and SYGVKD. The CDR3 region has the DNA TGTGCCATCAGTGAGGGGGACAGGGGGCGAGAGCAGTACTTC. Protein sequence: CAISEGDRGREQYF.

The chain uses TRBV4-1 and TRBJ1-1; a weak D match, TRBD1 (6 bases). V lost 1 base and J lost 3, with 12 bases in between. Germline V CDR1 and CDR2: MGHRA, YSYEKL. The CDR3 consists of 15 residues. In DNA, the CDR3 is TGCGCCAGCAGCCAAGCGTGGGGGGCCCACACTGAAGCTTTCTTT. It encodes CASSQAWGAHTEAFF.

The rearrangement links TRBV12-3 or TRBV12-4 to TRBJ1-2; TRBD1 might be the D (6 bases). Trimming removed 5 bases from V and 4 bases from J, with 11 bases in between. The CDR3 is made up of 13 amino acids. CDR3 in amino acids: CASSAGTPYGYTF. The CDR3 nucleotides read TGTGCCAGCAGTGCCGGGACACCCTATGGCTACACCTTC.

The chain carries TRBV7-9 and TRBJ2-7; a possible D gene is TRBD1 (5 bases). Trimming cost V 3 bases and J 6 bases, with 9 bases left between them. CDR1 is SEHNR and CDR2 is FQNEAQ in the germline V gene (reference sequence). The CDR3 spans 12 residues. This CDR3 is CASSLSGAEQYF. CDR3 nucleotides: TGTGCCAGCAGCTTGAGTGGGGCCGAGCAGTACTTC. Combining the CDR3 with reference TRBV7-9 and TRBJ2-7 gives the whole variable domain DTGVSQNPRHKITKRGQNVTFRCDPISEHNRLYWYRQTLGQGPEFLTYFQNEAQLEKSRLLSDRFSAERPKGSFSTLEIQRTEQGDSAMYLCASSLSGAEQYFGPGTRLTVT.

In its sample, this clone was seen a few times. This CDR3 is CASRSTGYHYEQYF. For the CDR3, the DNA is TGTGCCAGCAGATCCACAGGGTACCACTACGAGCAGTACTTC. The chain employs TRBV28 and TRBJ2-7; possibly TRBD1 for D (6 bases). Trimming shortened V by 6 bases and J by 3 bases, and 15 bases separated the two germline ends. In germline, CDR1 is MDHEN, CDR2 SYDVKM. This CDR3 is built from 14 residues.

The chain recombines TRBV6-4 with TRBJ1-1; D gene ambiguous. Germline V gives CDR1 MRHNA, CDR2 SNTAGT. The V end was cut by 8 bases, the J end by 1 base, with 11 bases between. The CDR3 totals 13 residues. CDR3 residues: CASRLRENTEAFF. The DNA of the CDR3 is TGTGCCAGCCGACTGAGGGAGAACACTGAAGCTTTCTTT.

The chain couples TRBV24-1 to TRBJ1-2; a possible D gene is TRBD1 (5 bases). CDR3 length: 14 amino acids. The V end was cut by 4 bases, the J end by 6 bases, with 14 bases between. CDR1 is KGHDR, CDR2 SFDVKD, per germline. CDR3 nucleotides: TGTGCCACCAGTGAGGGCAGGGCAATCGATGGCTACACCTTC. Its protein is CATSEGRAIDGYTF.

The J gene is TRBJ1-1, the V gene TRBV3-1 (or the pseudogene TRBV3-2); D uncertain. Germline loops: CDR1 LGHDT, CDR2 YNNKEL (reference sequence). This CDR3 comprises 13 residues. The ends were cut back, 6 bases at V and 1 base at J, with 9 bases in the middle. CDR3 protein: CASSPRENTEAFF. For the CDR3, the DNA is TGTGCCAGCAGTCCGAGGGAGAACACTGAAGCTTTCTTT.

In its sample, this clone was seen a few times. The CDR3 protein is CASIDTDSGNTIYF. The CDR3 bases are TGTGCCAGCATCGACACCGACTCTGGAAACACCATATATTTT. The chain carries TRBV6-5 and TRBJ1-3; unclear D gene. The CDR3 length is 14 residues. With 7 bases removed from V and 0 bases from J, the gap between germline ends came to 10 bases. The germline CDR1 and CDR2 sequences are MNHEY and SVGAGI.

The chain's CDR3 is CASSLALIAGGPTDTQYF. DNA for the CDR3: TGCGCCAGCAGCTTGGCCTTAATAGCGGGGGGGCCCACAGATACGCAGTATTTT. The gene calls are TRBV5-1 and TRBJ2-3; TRBD2 aligns across 11 bases. V gave up 0 bases and J gave up 2 bases; unmatched junction bases: 8. CDR1 SGHRS and CDR2 YFSETQ come from the germline V gene. This CDR3 has 18 amino acids.

The V and J genes are TRBV27 and TRBJ2-1; 13 bases are shared with TRBD2. Losses at the gene ends were 6 bases for V and 4 bases for J; bases not matched to a gene: 3. Germline V gene data show CDR1 as MNHEY and CDR2 as SMNVEV (reference sequence). The CDR3 has 15 residues. CDR3 coding DNA: TGTGCCAGCAGACCGGGACTAGCGGGGTACAATGAGCAGTTCTTC. Translation: CASRPGLAGYNEQFF.

The genes are TRBV6-1 and TRBJ1-5; maybe TRBD1 (5 bases). Trimming pared 3 bases from V and 4 bases from J, leaving 16 bases between. The CDR3 is 16 amino acids. Per germline, CDR1 MNHNS and CDR2 SASEGT. This CDR3 is CASSERGGASNQPQHF. CDR3 sequence (DNA): TGTGCCAGCAGTGAGAGAGGCGGGGCCAGTAATCAGCCCCAGCATTTT.

This clone showed up many times. The chain is built from TRBV28 and TRBJ1-5, with 11 bases that match TRBD1. CDR3 length: 15 residues. Germline V gene sequence: CDR1 MDHEN, CDR2 SYDVKM. After removal of 3 bases from V and 7 bases from J, the junction contained 5 bases not matched to a gene. The CDR3 coding sequence is TGTGCCAGCAGTTTCGGGACAGGGGGGATCCAGCCCCAGCATTTT. Residues: CASSFGTGGIQPQHF.

In its sample, this clone was seen once. The chain joins TRBV11-2 to TRBJ2-5, with TRBD2 matching 7 bases. The CDR3 totals 13 residues. Germline V lookup: CDR1 SGHAT, CDR2 FQNNGV. Trimming at V came to 7 bases and at J to 7 bases, leaving 9 bases not matched to a gene. CDR3: CASKTGGSGTQYF. CDR3 coding DNA: TGTGCCAGCAAAACGGGGGGTTCAGGGACCCAGTACTTC.

The chain links TRBV9 to TRBJ2-2; no clear D. The CDR3 loop spans 13 amino acids. V lost 1 base and J 6 bases, leaving 7 bases between the germline ends. Germline V lookup: CDR1 SGDLS, CDR2 YYNGEE. CDR3 in DNA: TGTGCCAGCAGCGTAATGAGCGCCGGGGAGCTGTTTTTT. It codes for CASSVMSAGELFF.

The chain combines TRBV19 with TRBJ2-7; no firm D call. Trimming pared 5 bases from V and 0 bases from J, leaving 11 bases between. The CDR3 is 14 amino acids. The germline V gene has CDR1 LNHDA and CDR2 SQIVND (reference sequence). CDR3 sequence reads: CASSPRAPSYEQYF. The CDR3 DNA follows: TGTGCCAGTAGTCCCCGGGCGCCCTCCTACGAGCAGTACTTC.

The rearrangement uses TRBV19 and TRBJ1-2; a possible D gene is TRBD1 (5 bases). Trimming removed 10 bases from V and 3 bases from J, with 9 bases in between. This CDR3 contains 11 residues. Per germline, CDR1 LNHDA and CDR2 SQIVND (reference sequence). The CDR3 coding sequence is TGTGCCACGGCAGGGTACTATGGCTACACCTTC. As protein: CATAGYYGYTF. The whole variable domain, filled in from reference TRBV19 and TRBJ1-2, reads DGGITQSPKYLFRKEGQNVTLSCEQNLNHDAMYWYRQDPGQGLRLIYYSQIVNDFQKGDIAEGYSVSREKKESFPLTVTSAQKNPTAFYLCATAGYYGYTFGSGTRLTVV.

The chain employs TRBV19 and TRBJ2-7, with D perhaps matching TRBD1 (5 bases). This CDR3 spans 14 amino acids. Germline V CDR1 and CDR2: LNHDA, SQIVND (reference sequence). Trimming removed 5 bases at V and 0 bases at J, with 11 bases between. DNA for the CDR3: TGTGCCAGTAGTTCGACAGCAGTCTCCTACGAGCAGTACTTC. Its protein is CASSSTAVSYEQYF. The variable domain in full, with the rest retrieved from reference TRBV19 and TRBJ2-7, is DGGITQSPKYLFRKEGQNVTLSCEQNLNHDAMYWYRQDPGQGLRLIYYSQIVNDFQKGDIAEGYSVSREKKESFPLTVTSAQKNPTAFYLCASSSTAVSYEQYFGPGTRLTVT.

V gene TRBV7-9 combines with J gene TRBJ2-5, with 11 bases aligning to TRBD1. Unmatched junction bases numbered 6, after V lost 4 bases and J lost 5 bases. Germline lookup yields CDR1 SEHNR and CDR2 FQNEAQ (reference sequence). The CDR3 spans 15 residues. Here the CDR3 reads CASSSWTGGEETQYF. CDR3 DNA: TGTGCCAGCAGCTCCTGGACAGGGGGCGAGGAGACCCAGTACTTC.

The chain has TRBV5-4 and TRBJ2-7; D is unclear. Trimming left V 1 base short and J 3 bases short, with 8 bases between. This CDR3 has 13 residues. Germline CDR1 reads SGHNT; CDR2 reads YYREEE (reference sequence). The CDR3 sequence is CASSLPGVYEQYF. CDR3 DNA: TGTGCCAGCAGCTTGCCTGGGGTCTACGAGCAGTACTTC.

The chain links TRBV6-1 to TRBJ2-7, with no clear D. Germline V gene data show CDR1 as MNHNS and CDR2 as SASEGT. The length of the CDR3 is 12 residues. V gave up 1 base and J gave up 9 bases, with 10 bases separating them. CDR3 nucleotide sequence: TGTGCCAGCAGTGAAGTAGGAATTATGCAGTACTTC. Amino acids: CASSEVGIMQYF.

This clone was observed a few times. CDR3 sequence: CASSYFREQYF. CDR3 DNA sequence: TGTGCCAGCAGTTACTTTCGCGAGCAGTACTTC. The gene calls are TRBV6-2 or TRBV6-3 and TRBJ2-7, with unresolved D. This CDR3 is built from 11 residues. V was clipped by 1 base and J by 6 bases, with 4 bases between them. Looked up from germline, CDR1 is MNHEY and CDR2 is SVGEGT.

The chain uses TRBV5-4 and TRBJ2-5; a weak D match, TRBD1 (6 bases). V dropped 3 bases and J dropped 5 bases, with 11 bases sitting between them. The CDR3 has 13 residues. Per germline, CDR1 SGHNT and CDR2 YYREEE (reference sequence). Here the CDR3 reads CASSSQGLETQYF. The CDR3 nucleotides are TGTGCCAGCAGCTCTCAGGGGCTGGAGACCCAGTACTTC.